This T cell receptor beta chain came from a study of identical twins. TCRdb fed the 5' RACE reads into MiXCR, producing one record per CDR3 protein. Here the sample spans 700,000 to 950,000 distinct CDR3 sequences, around an eighth being singletons. This clonotype was found a few times. Trimming pared 0 bases from V and 1 base from J, leaving 9 bases between. The V gene's germline CDR1 is MNHEY and CDR2 SVGEGT. The CDR3 spans 15 residues. Separately, the same data were catalogued under a study of yellow fever vaccine responses in identical twins.

Sequencing was carried out using PBMCs. The sequence came from a woman younger than 35 in good health. The chain carries TRBV6-2 or TRBV6-3 and TRBJ2-5, with TRBD2 as a possible D gene (6 bases). This CDR3 reads CASSYSGGGQETQYF. DNA for the CDR3: TGTGCCAGCAGTTACTCCGGGGGTGGCCAAGAGACCCAGTACTTC.